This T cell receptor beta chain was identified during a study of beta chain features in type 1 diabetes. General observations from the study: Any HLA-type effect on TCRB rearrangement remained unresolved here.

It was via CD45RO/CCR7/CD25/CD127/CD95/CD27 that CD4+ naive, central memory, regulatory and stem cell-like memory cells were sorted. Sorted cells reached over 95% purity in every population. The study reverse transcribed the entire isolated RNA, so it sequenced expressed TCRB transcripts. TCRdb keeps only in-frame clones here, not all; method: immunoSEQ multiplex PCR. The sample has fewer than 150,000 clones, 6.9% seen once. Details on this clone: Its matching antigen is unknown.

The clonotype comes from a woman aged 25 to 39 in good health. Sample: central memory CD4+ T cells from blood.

The CDR3 nucleotides are TGTGCCAGCAGCCCTAGCCCGGACAGGGAAGAGCAGTTCTTC. Its translation is CASSPSPDREEQFF. The chain recombines TRBV7-2 with TRBJ2-1, with TRBD1 identical over 8 bases. The CDR3 spans 14 residues. Germline-derived CDR1 and CDR2 are SGHTA and FQGNSA. The junction had 10 bases not matched to a gene; V was cut back by 5 bases and J by 10 bases.